A single T cell receptor (beta chain) is shown here with its context. Its antigen remains unidentified. The read ends 3 residues shy of where the CDR3 ends; the end is completed using the germline J gene. The CDR3 spans 13 residues. Germline-derived CDR1 and CDR2 are SGHTA and FQGTGA. The V end lost 3 bases, the J end lost 2 bases, and 8 bases lay between the germline ends. The data derive from a study of Tregs in tolerant kidney transplant recipients. Generated by immunoSEQ multiplex PCR, the TCRdb table keeps only in-frame clones and is missing some. Recorded for this sample: 30,000 or so clones. Notes on the study in general: Biological reproducibility was not directly addressed, but technical replication error appeared minimal. Tregs expanded with activated donor B cells seemed most donor-specific. Findings come from small patient numbers and require larger validation. For some patients, primers changed over time, blocking nucleotide-level comparison.

The chain employs TRBV7-3 and TRBJ2-7, with no clear D. This clonotype was sampled from a human donor who received a combined kidney and bone marrow transplant. The source was CD8+ T cells from blood, collected before the transplant. This CDR3 is CASSFGPTYEQYF. Incomplete CDR3 DNA: TGTGCCAGCAGCTTCGGTCCTACCTACGAG.